This T cell receptor beta chain was sequenced in a study of T cell clusters in autoimmune cytopenias. Multiplex touch-down PCR amplified TRB using TRB-A and TRB-B pools in one tube. TCRdb derives one entry per CDR3 protein from the multiplex PCR reads, leaving out DNA. The table lists fewer than 7,500 distinct CDR3 sequences. Germline lookup yields CDR1 LNHDA and CDR2 SQIVND (reference sequence). There are 13 residues in the CDR3. TRB was amplified from 250 ng of peripheral blood genomic DNA per sample. These data also featured in a second study, about T cell repertoires in aging, cancer and after chemotherapy.

What was sequenced was peripheral blood. The clonotype originates from a human donor in good health. The chain is built from TRBV19 and TRBJ2-7; TCRdb's assignment of TRBD1 cannot be checked, as there is no DNA. The CDR3 protein is CASSSGTDYEQYF.